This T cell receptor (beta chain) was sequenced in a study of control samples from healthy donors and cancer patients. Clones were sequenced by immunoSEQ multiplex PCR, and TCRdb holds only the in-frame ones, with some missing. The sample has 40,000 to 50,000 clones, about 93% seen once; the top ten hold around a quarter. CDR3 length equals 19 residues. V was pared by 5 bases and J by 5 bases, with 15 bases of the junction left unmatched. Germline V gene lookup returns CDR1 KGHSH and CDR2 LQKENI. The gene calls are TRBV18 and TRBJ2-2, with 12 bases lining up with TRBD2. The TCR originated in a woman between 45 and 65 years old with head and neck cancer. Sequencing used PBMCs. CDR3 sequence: CASSSIRTSGTPRTGELFF. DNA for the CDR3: TGTGCCAGCTCATCGATCCGGACTAGCGGGACCCCCCGGACCGGGGAGCTGTTTTTT.